The rows below give T cell receptor beta chains drawn from one sample of a study of OX40 agonist ivuxolimab in advanced cancers. Sequencing used immunoSEQ multiplex PCR; TCRdb keeps in-frame clones, though not all of them. Found here are some 29,000 clones, approximately 86% of them singletons; the top ten hold around 18%. Sequencing used CD4+ or CD8+ T cells sorted from blood, obtained in a trial of the OX40 agonist ivuxolimab. The receptors here all came from an adult with an advanced solid tumor such as melanoma, head and neck, liver or kidney cancer. CDR3s include the opening cysteine and the closing phenylalanine or tryptophan. A D gene is named only where the DNA matches it firmly. Where a row states a size, it is once, few, many or the class of an expanded clone; other rows omit it.

d_call: NA
clone_size: once
v_call: TRBV28
j_call: TRBJ2-1
cdr3_aa: CATWRGSYNEQFF
cdr3_nt: TGTGCCACCTGGAGGGGTTCCTACAATGAGCAGTTCTTC

d_call: NA
clone_size: NA
v_call: TRBV19
j_call: TRBJ2-3
cdr3_aa: CASSNPREDTQYF
cdr3_nt: TGTGCCAGTAGTAATCCCCGGGAGGATACGCAGTATTTT

d_call: NA
clone_size: NA
v_call: TRBV12-5
j_call: TRBJ2-7
cdr3_aa: CASGLGSYEQYF
cdr3_nt: TGTGCTAGTGGTTTGGGGAGTTACGAGCAGTACTTC

d_call: NA
clone_size: medium-sized
v_call: TRBV4-2
j_call: TRBJ2-6
cdr3_aa: CASSQEGSSSGANVLTF
cdr3_nt: TGTGCCAGCAGCCAAGAAGGGTCCTCCTCTGGGGCCAACGTCCTGACTTTC

d_call: TRBD2
clone_size: NA
v_call: TRBV4-3
j_call: TRBJ2-5
cdr3_aa: CASSPRTAGLGAQETQYF
cdr3_nt: TGCGCCAGCAGCCCACGCACGGCGGGACTAGGAGCACAAGAGACCCAGTACTTC

d_call: NA
clone_size: NA
v_call: TRBV7-9
j_call: TRBJ1-2
cdr3_aa: CASSLAQGRNYGYTF
cdr3_nt: TGTGCCAGCAGCTTAGCGCAGGGCAGGAACTATGGCTACACCTTC

d_call: NA
clone_size: NA
v_call: TRBV5-6
j_call: TRBJ2-7
cdr3_aa: CASSLASWGEQYF
cdr3_nt: TGTGCCAGCAGCTTGGCTAGCTGGGGCGAGCAGTACTTC

d_call: NA
clone_size: NA
v_call: TRBV27
j_call: TRBJ1-2
cdr3_aa: CASSVRVGYGYTF
cdr3_nt: TGTGCCAGCAGTGTGAGGGTAGGGTATGGCTACACCTTC

d_call: NA
clone_size: once
v_call: TRBV13
j_call: TRBJ1-1
cdr3_aa: CASSLGQYTEAFF
cdr3_nt: TGTGCCAGCAGCTTAGGACAGTACACTGAAGCTTTCTTT

d_call: NA
clone_size: once
v_call: TRBV7-2
j_call: TRBJ2-5
cdr3_aa: CASSPLGSQETQYF
cdr3_nt: TGTGCCAGCAGCCCACTTGGGAGCCAAGAGACCCAGTACTTC

d_call: TRBD1
clone_size: NA
v_call: TRBV6-5
j_call: TRBJ2-5
cdr3_aa: CASRLLQGASKTQYF
cdr3_nt: TGTGCCAGCCGACTTCTCCAGGGGGCCTCAAAGACCCAGTACTTC

d_call: NA
clone_size: few
v_call: TRBV2
j_call: TRBJ2-2
cdr3_aa: CASLRQPDTGELFF
cdr3_nt: TGTGCCAGCCTGAGACAACCCGACACCGGGGAGCTGTTTTTT

d_call: TRBD2
clone_size: NA
v_call: TRBV11-2
j_call: TRBJ2-1
cdr3_aa: CASSHSGGAKNEQFF
cdr3_nt: TGTGCCAGCAGCCATAGCGGGGGGGCAAAAAATGAGCAGTTCTTC

d_call: TRBD2
clone_size: NA
v_call: TRBV2
j_call: TRBJ2-3
cdr3_aa: CASTQSLAGGISTDTQYF
cdr3_nt: TGTGCCAGCACCCAGAGTCTAGCGGGAGGGATAAGCACAGATACGCAGTATTTT

d_call: NA
clone_size: NA
v_call: TRBV5-1
j_call: TRBJ2-6
cdr3_aa: CASSYTGSGANVLTF
cdr3_nt: TGCGCCAGCAGCTACACAGGGTCCGGGGCCAACGTCCTGACTTTC

d_call: NA
clone_size: NA
v_call: TRBV7-6
j_call: TRBJ2-5
cdr3_aa: CASSLEVGGPRETQYF
cdr3_nt: TGTGCCAGCAGCTTAGAAGTGGGGGGGCCCCGAGAGACCCAGTACTTC

d_call: NA
clone_size: NA
v_call: TRBV11-2
j_call: TRBJ1-1
cdr3_aa: CASSPGGQAPAAFF
cdr3_nt: TGTGCCAGCAGCCCGGGGGGGCAGGCCCCCGCGGCTTTCTTT

d_call: NA
clone_size: NA
v_call: TRBV16
j_call: TRBJ1-1
cdr3_aa: CASSQSRVAFTEAFF
cdr3_nt: TGTGCCAGCAGCCAATCGAGGGTGGCCTTCACTGAAGCTTTCTTT

d_call: NA
clone_size: NA
v_call: TRBV18
j_call: TRBJ1-2
cdr3_aa: CASSPAGNLYGYTF
cdr3_nt: TGTGCCAGCTCACCCGCGGGAAACCTCTATGGCTACACCTTC

d_call: NA
clone_size: NA
v_call: TRBV5-5
j_call: TRBJ2-1
cdr3_aa: CASSFRDRYDEQFF
cdr3_nt: TGTGCCAGCAGCTTTCGAGACAGGTATGATGAGCAGTTCTTC

d_call: TRBD2
clone_size: NA
v_call: TRBV11-2
j_call: TRBJ2-3
cdr3_aa: CASSSGGGSTDTQYF
cdr3_nt: TGTGCCAGCAGTAGCGGGGGGGGAAGCACAGATACGCAGTATTTT

d_call: NA
clone_size: NA
v_call: TRBV6-6
j_call: TRBJ2-5
cdr3_aa: CASSYPPHQYF
cdr3_nt: TGTGCCAGCAGTTACCCTCCCCATCAGTACTTC

d_call: NA
clone_size: NA
v_call: TRBV19
j_call: TRBJ2-6
cdr3_aa: CASSIDDSVLSGANVLTF
cdr3_nt: TGTGCCAGTAGTATTGATGACAGTGTTCTCTCTGGGGCCAACGTCCTGACTTTC

d_call: TRBD2
clone_size: few
v_call: TRBV28
j_call: TRBJ2-3
cdr3_aa: CASSLEAGGVADTQYF
cdr3_nt: TGTGCCAGCAGTTTAGAGGCGGGGGGGGTGGCAGATACGCAGTATTTT

d_call: TRBD1
clone_size: NA
v_call: TRBV11-3
j_call: TRBJ1-1
cdr3_aa: CASSYGQGNTEAFF
cdr3_nt: TGTGCCAGCAGTTATGGACAGGGTAACACTGAAGCTTTCTTT

d_call: NA
clone_size: NA
v_call: TRBV19
j_call: TRBJ1-1
cdr3_aa: CASDLGGF
cdr3_nt: TGTGCCAGTGACCTCGGTGGATTT

d_call: TRBD1
clone_size: NA
v_call: TRBV9
j_call: TRBJ2-2
cdr3_aa: CASSAGTGVTGELFF
cdr3_nt: TGTGCCAGCAGCGCCGGGACAGGGGTCACCGGGGAGCTGTTTTTT

d_call: TRBD1
clone_size: NA
v_call: TRBV30
j_call: TRBJ2-7
cdr3_aa: CAWSDLGQVPYEQYF
cdr3_nt: TGTGCCTGGAGTGATTTAGGACAGGTCCCCTACGAGCAGTACTTC